This paragraph covers one T cell receptor beta chain sequence. What it recognizes is unknown. With 60 Vbeta and 13 Jbeta primers, the PCR was carried out. Repertoires were generated with immunoSEQ multiplex PCR, while TCRdb's copy carries only in-frame clones and drops some. In all, the sample yields nearly 200,000 clones. Per germline, CDR1 MNHNS and CDR2 SASEGT. CDR3 length: 14 residues. Trimming cost V 6 bases and J 9 bases; bases outside gene matches: 13. The data are from a study of cytomegalovirus exposure and HLA in healthy donors. In the study overall: HLA-typed donors were the source of 86 million or so unique TCRs held in an early data release. Regarding the study as a whole: One later analysis reportedly identified an Asian-associated ancestry cluster that showed fewer N-insertions than the roughly 700-donor mean. Cytomegalovirus association was listed for 164 TCR beta chains.

J is TRBJ1-2 and V is TRBV6-1; 7 bases align to TRBD1. The sequencing input was PBMCs. The source of this sequence is a boy aged 5 to 17 in good health and CMV-seronegative. The CDR3 loop is CASSAPADRDRYTF. In DNA, the CDR3 is TGTGCCAGCAGCGCACCCGCAGACAGGGATCGCTACACCTTC.